This T cell receptor (beta chain) came from a study of technical replicates of blood from four donors. Assay used: immunoSEQ multiplex PCR; TCRdb lists only in-frame clones, some missing. The table has tens of thousands of clones, around nine tenths seen once. Trimming cost V 2 bases and J 4 bases; bases outside gene matches: 3. The CDR3 has 15 residues. Per germline, CDR1 SGHVS and CDR2 FQNEAQ. Sequenced sample: T cells isolated from PBMCs. The clonotype comes from a human donor in good health. The V and J genes are TRBV7-8 and TRBJ2-1; 9 nucleotides match TRBD2. Here the CDR3 DNA reads TGTGCCAGCAGCTTAACTAGCGGGTATTACAATGAGCAGTTCTTC. Translation gives CASSLTSGYYNEQFF.